This T cell receptor (beta chain) was profiled in a study of T cell responses to AZD1222 COVID-19 vaccine. About the research overall: Second doses at about 4 or about 12 weeks were pooled.

Regarding this clone: The target antigen is unknown.

CDR1 and CDR2 (germline): LNHDA, SQIVND (reference sequence). The CDR3 spans 15 residues. Trimming stripped 3 bases from V and 0 bases from J, with 10 bases between. TCRdb's copy holds only in-frame clones and misses some; the assay was immunoSEQ multiplex PCR. The sample consists of 140,000 to 150,000 clones, about 92% of them appearing once. Whole-study results and caveats: Across the whole spike, CD4 TCRs peaked at regions 160-218 and 743-854.

The specimen comprised peripheral blood, sampled on day 0 of AZD1222 vaccination. This receptor was identified in an adult in good health. The chain carries TRBV19 and TRBJ2-3; D may be TRBD2 (6 bases). The CDR3 reads CASSIGGGSTDTQYF. The CDR3 DNA sequence: TGTGCCAGTAGTATCGGCGGAGGGAGCACAGATACGCAGTATTTT.